These 27 T cell receptor beta chains share one sample of origin, sequenced in a study of CD8 T cells in Susac syndrome. An input of about 0.45 to 1 ug of RNA was subjected to reverse transcription using random hexamers. TCRdb used MiXCR to reprocess the immunoSEQ multiplex PCR reads, holding one entry per CDR3 protein. The sample records about 73,000 distinct CDR3 sequences, 85% to 95% being singletons. What was sequenced was CD8+ T cells from PBMCs. These receptors were obtained from a human donor with multiple sclerosis.

This clonotype was counted between two and nine times. The CDR3 protein is CASSDGGYEQYF. The CDR3 nucleotides read TGTGCCAGCAGTGATGGGGGCTACGAGCAGTACTTC. The chain links TRBV12-3 or TRBV12-4 to TRBJ2-7; D could derive from TRBD1 or TRBD2 (5 bases each). V was shortened by 5 bases and J by 3 bases, with 8 bases between the two germline ends. CDR3 length: 12 amino acids.

The V gene is TRBV9, the J gene TRBJ1-2; possibly TRBD1 for D (6 bases). Looked up from germline, CDR1 is SGDLS and CDR2 is YYNGEE. Trimming stripped 4 bases from V and 7 bases from J, with 17 bases between. This CDR3 has 14 residues. CDR3 residues: CASSSTGPPGGYTF. The CDR3, as DNA: TGTGCCAGCAGCTCGACAGGCCCTCCGGGTGGCTACACCTTC.

The rearrangement uses TRBV7-6 and TRBJ2-5, with TRBD2 identical over 10 bases. The CDR3 is made up of 16 amino acids. CDR1 is SGHVS, CDR2 FNYEAQ, per germline. V shed 4 bases, J shed 2 bases, and the junction held 7 bases outside the gene matches. The CDR3 coding sequence is TGTGCCAGCAGCTCCCGACTAGCGGGTGATCAAGAGACCCAGTACTTC. As protein: CASSSRLAGDQETQYF. Combining the CDR3 with reference TRBV7-6 and TRBJ2-5 gives the whole variable domain GAGVSQSPRYKVTKRGQDVALRCDPISGHVSLYWYRQALGQGPEFLTYFNYEAQQDKSGLPNDRFSAERPEGSISTLTIQRTEQRDSAMYRCASSSRLAGDQETQYFGPGTRLLVL.

The genes are TRBV9 and TRBJ2-7; D unresolved. CDR1 and CDR2 from the germline V gene are SGDLS and YYNGEE. The CDR3 runs 14 residues. Trimming took off 0 bases at V and 2 bases at J, with 9 bases between the two ends. The CDR3 loop reads CASSVGAGTYEQYF. The DNA of the CDR3 is TGTGCCAGCAGCGTAGGAGCCGGTACCTACGAGCAGTACTTC. Supplemented by reference TRBV9 and TRBJ2-7, the full variable domain reads DSGVTQTPKHLITATGQRVTLRCSPRSGDLSVYWYQQSLDQGLQFLIQYYNGEERAKGNILERFSAQQFPDLHSELNLSSLELGDSALYFCASSVGAGTYEQYFGPGTRLTVT.

The V and J genes are TRBV5-1 and TRBJ2-1; either TRBD1 or TRBD2 may supply D (5 bases each). The CDR3 covers 16 residues. CDR1 SGHRS and CDR2 YFSETQ come from the germline V gene. V shed 4 bases and J shed 0 bases, with 14 bases lying between them. The CDR3 protein is CASSPLAGSSYNEQFF. The CDR3 bases are TGCGCCAGCAGCCCCTTGGCAGGGAGCTCCTACAATGAGCAGTTCTTC.

This chain joins TRBV7-9 and TRBJ2-3, with TRBD1 matching over 8 bases. CDR3 length: 17 residues. The ends lost 1 base at V and 4 bases at J; junction bases unmatched: 10. Germline values: CDR1 SEHNR, CDR2 FQNEAQ (reference sequence). This CDR3 reads CASSLDRGTPWADTQYF. The DNA of the CDR3 is TGTGCCAGCAGCTTAGACAGGGGGACACCGTGGGCAGATACGCAGTATTTT.

The count of this clonotype is one. The V call is TRBV11-2, the J call TRBJ2-3; D remains ambiguous. CDR1 is SGHAT and CDR2 is FQNNGV in the germline V gene. This CDR3 has 12 residues. Trimming removed 5 bases from V and 5 bases from J, with 8 bases in between. The CDR3 spells CASSPSRDTQYF. For the CDR3, the DNA is TGTGCCAGCAGCCCGTCTAGAGATACGCAGTATTTT. The full variable domain, with the rest looked up from reference TRBV11-2 and TRBJ2-3, is EAGVAQSPRYKIIEKRQSVAFWCNPISGHATLYWYQQILGQGPKLLIQFQNNGVVDDSQLPKDRFSAERLKGVDSTLKIQPAKLEDSAVYLCASSPSRDTQYFGPGTRLTVL.

The table lists this clonotype with a few counts. The chain employs TRBV4-2 and TRBJ2-6, with D uncertain. The CDR3 totals 19 residues. From germline, CDR1 is LGHNA and CDR2 YNFKEQ. V lost 4 bases, J lost 0 bases, and 19 bases lay in between. CDR3 protein: CASSPHQQTSSSGANVLTF. The CDR3 nucleotides read TGTGCCAGCAGCCCGCATCAACAGACTTCCAGCTCTGGGGCCAACGTCCTGACTTTC.

This chain uses TRBV9 with TRBJ2-2; 7 nucleotides line up with TRBD1. Germline assignment: CDR1 SGDLS and CDR2 YYNGEE. Trimming took 3 bases from V and 0 from J; bases not matched to a gene: 2. The CDR3 consists of 15 residues. CDR3 in amino acids: CASSADRANTGELFF. For the CDR3, the DNA is TGTGCCAGCAGCGCTGACAGGGCGAACACCGGGGAGCTGTTTTTT.

This clonotype is a singleton in its sample. V gene TRBV27 combines with J gene TRBJ2-7; no clear D gene. CDR3 length equals 14 residues. Germline V gene data show CDR1 as MNHEY and CDR2 as SMNVEV (reference sequence). V gave up 5 bases and J gave up 1 base, with 12 bases separating them. CDR3 bases: TGTGCCAGCAGTATTGAACAAGCTTCCTACGAGCAGTACTTC. It yields the protein CASSIEQASYEQYF.

This chain connects TRBV19 to TRBJ2-2; 7 bases match TRBD1. This CDR3 contains 13 residues. CDR1 is LNHDA and CDR2 is SQIVND in the germline V gene (reference sequence). J was trimmed by 5 bases and V by 9 bases; bases with no gene match: 6. For the CDR3, the DNA is TGTGCCAGCACCGGGACAGAGACCGGGGAGCTGTTTTTT. The encoded protein is CASTGTETGELFF.

V is TRBV13 and J is TRBJ1-6, with 10 bases aligning to TRBD1. The CDR3 contains 16 residues. Germline CDR1 PRHDT, CDR2 FYEKMQ (reference sequence). V was pared by 3 bases and J by 7 bases, with 6 bases of the junction left unmatched. In nucleotides, the CDR3 is TGTGCCAGCAGCTTCCTAGGACAGGGGGGCAATTCACCCCTCCACTTT. Encoded protein: CASSFLGQGGNSPLHF.

This sequence joins TRBV29-1 and TRBJ2-7; tentatively, D is TRBD1 (5 bases). The germline gives CDR1 SQVTM, CDR2 ANQGSEA. Trimming took off 5 bases at V and 2 bases at J, with 13 bases between the two ends. The CDR3 sequence is 13 residues long. CDR3 sequence: CSVSADRTYEQYF. The CDR3 DNA reads TGCAGCGTTAGTGCCGACAGAACCTACGAGCAGTACTTC.

A single count supports this clonotype. The chain couples TRBV4-3 to TRBJ1-1, with D perhaps matching TRBD1 (5 bases). V lost 1 base, J lost 5 bases, and 14 bases lay in between. The germline V gene has CDR1 LGHNA and CDR2 YSLEER. This CDR3 has 15 residues. The CDR3 DNA is TGCGCCAGCAGCCAAGGGCATGGCAGGGTGACTGAAGCTTTCTTT. Amino acid sequence: CASSQGHGRVTEAFF.

The chain couples TRBV3-1 to TRBJ1-3; D may be TRBD1 (5 bases). CDR1 and CDR2 from the germline V gene are LGHDT and YNNKEL (reference sequence). This CDR3 spans 16 amino acids. V lost 1 base, J lost 4 bases, and 14 bases lay in between. Here the CDR3 reads CASSQGVSGLGNTIYF. DNA for the CDR3: TGTGCCAGCAGCCAAGGGGTTTCAGGGTTAGGAAACACCATATATTTT.

The genes are TRBV7-9 and TRBJ1-2; the D is unclear. Germline values: CDR1 SEHNR, CDR2 FQNEAQ (reference sequence). Trimming cost V 5 bases and J 2 bases, with 15 bases left between them. The CDR3 is 15 residues long. The CDR3: CASSTPTAGNYGYTF. The DNA of the CDR3 is TGTGCCAGCAGCACTCCAACGGCTGGCAACTATGGCTACACCTTC.

This chain connects TRBV13 to TRBJ2-7; 10 nucleotides line up with TRBD2. CDR3 size: 15 residues. V trimming: 6 bases; J trimming: 1 base; junction bases outside the gene matches: 6. Germline V gene lookup returns CDR1 PRHDT and CDR2 FYEKMQ (reference sequence). In DNA, the CDR3 is TGTGCCAGCAGTTCCAGCGGGGGGGGGTCCTACGAGCAGTACTTC. It yields the protein CASSSSGGGSYEQYF.

The chain employs TRBV12-3 or TRBV12-4 and TRBJ2-7, with D uncertain. The CDR3 extends over 11 amino acids. Trimming shortened V by 6 bases and J by 5 bases, and 8 bases separated the two germline ends. CDR3 protein: CASSISNEQYF. Written as DNA, the CDR3 is TGTGCCAGCAGCATAAGTAACGAGCAGTACTTC.

The gene calls are TRBV7-2 and TRBJ2-2; 8 nucleotides agree with TRBD2. Looked up from germline, CDR1 is SGHTA and CDR2 is FQGNSA. V was clipped by 6 bases and J by 5 bases; unmatched bases: 8. There are 15 residues in the CDR3. The DNA of the CDR3 is TGTGCCAGCAGTAGCCGGGAGGGGCGGACCGGGGAGCTGTTTTTT. Residues: CASSSREGRTGELFF.

The chain uses TRBV27 and TRBJ1-3; TRBD1 agrees at 9 bases. Germline V lookup: CDR1 MNHEY, CDR2 SMNVEV (reference sequence). This CDR3 spans 16 amino acids. V lost 5 bases and J lost 4; bases outside the gene matches: 9. DNA for the CDR3: TGTGCCAGCAGTCCAGGGACAGGGTTCGGGGGAAACACCATATATTTT. Translated: CASSPGTGFGGNTIYF.

The chain joins TRBV15 to TRBJ2-7; a possible D gene is TRBD2 (6 bases). CDR1 and CDR2 (germline): LNHNV, YYDKDF (reference sequence). CDR3 length equals 15 residues. V was clipped by 5 bases and J by 3 bases, with 17 bases between them. The CDR3 spells CATSRDSADIYEQYF. CDR3 nucleotide sequence: TGTGCCACCAGCCGGGACTCCGCCGATATCTACGAGCAGTACTTC.

V and J are TRBV7-8 and TRBJ1-5; 11 bases map to TRBD1. With 6 bases clipped from V and 7 bases from J, the junction kept 5 bases outside the gene matches. The germline gives CDR1 SGHVS, CDR2 FQNEAQ. The CDR3 loop spans 14 amino acids. CDR3 DNA: TGTGCCAGCAGATGGGACAGGGGGTGGCAGCCCCAGCATTTT. Translation gives CASRWDRGWQPQHF.

The gene calls are TRBV19 and TRBJ1-2, with D maybe TRBD1 (5 bases). The CDR3 spans 13 residues. Germline CDR1 reads LNHDA; CDR2 reads SQIVND (reference sequence). Deletions cut 6 bases from V and 8 bases from J, with 16 bases between. The CDR3 protein is CASRPPAGSGYTF. CDR3 in DNA: TGTGCCAGTAGACCCCCGGCAGGGAGCGGCTACACCTTC.

V and J are TRBV15 and TRBJ1-5, with 9 bases that match TRBD1. Trimming cost V 5 bases and J 5 bases; bases outside gene matches: 4. The CDR3 loop spans 14 amino acids. Looked up from germline, CDR1 is LNHNV and CDR2 is YYDKDF (reference sequence). CDR3: CATSRDREYQPQHF. The CDR3 nucleotides are TGTGCCACCAGCCGGGACAGGGAATATCAGCCCCAGCATTTT.

The chain employs TRBV19 and TRBJ2-7; 8 nucleotides match TRBD1. This CDR3 contains 15 residues. The V gene end was trimmed by 5 bases and the J gene end by 3 bases; junction bases not matched to a gene: 9. The germline V gene has CDR1 LNHDA and CDR2 SQIVND (reference sequence). The CDR3 DNA reads TGTGCCAGTAGTCCTCGGACAGGGACCCTCTACGAGCAGTACTTC. The encoded protein is CASSPRTGTLYEQYF.

The chain couples TRBV5-1 to TRBJ2-7; possibly TRBD1 for D (5 bases). V was trimmed by 0 bases and J by 7 bases, leaving 8 bases between them. In germline, CDR1 is SGHRS, CDR2 YFSETQ. The CDR3 consists of 12 residues. The CDR3 coding sequence is TGCGCCAGCAGCTTGGTGGGGCGGGAGCAGTACTTC. It encodes CASSLVGREQYF.

This chain uses TRBV2 with TRBJ2-1; weak D call: TRBD1 (6 bases). The CDR3 extends over 12 amino acids. Germline CDR1 SNHLY, CDR2 FYNNEI. Trimming cost V 5 bases and J 7 bases, with 9 bases left between them. The CDR3 loop reads CASSQGMNEQFF. The CDR3, as DNA: TGTGCCAGCAGTCAGGGGATGAATGAGCAGTTCTTC.